This T cell receptor beta chain was sequenced in a study of CD8+ T cells in alopecia areata. Study as a whole: Patients in the treated group were given tofacitinib by mouth, 5 to 10 mg twice a day. Patients given treatment had severity scored by the percentage of scalp area affected.

The sample's treatment: oral pan-JAK inhibitor, 5-10 mg twice daily. Peripheral blood and lesional scalp punch biopsies were taken from alopecia areata patients. Germline values: CDR1 DFQATT, CDR2 SNEGSKA (reference sequence). The CDR3 has 11 amino acids. The V gene lost 3 bases and the J gene lost 7 bases, with 9 bases spanning the gap. Extracted RNA was reverse transcribed into cDNA, the sequencing template. This table comes from immunoSEQ multiplex PCR, and its TCRdb copy is limited to in-frame clones, with some not included. The table records some 220,000 clones, about 57% of them present only once.

This sequence joins TRBV20-1 and TRBJ1-1; D gene ambiguous. The TCR comes from a human donor with alopecia areata. Sequencing used CD4+ T cells sorted from blood, obtained at week 4, from a patient treated with tofacitinib. This CDR3 is CSASSIDEAFF. CDR3 DNA sequence: TGCAGTGCTAGCTCCATCGATGAAGCTTTCTTT.